The 28 T cell receptor beta chains below come from one sample, sequenced in a study of blood T cell repertoires in COVID-19. Produced via immunoSEQ multiplex PCR; TCRdb's table is partial and in-frame only. The data show under 300,000 clones, approximately 80% seen once. What was sequenced was peripheral blood. These receptors all come from a young woman with acute or convalescent COVID-19.

This chain links TRBV7-2 with TRBJ2-5, with 8 positions matching TRBD2. In germline, CDR1 is SGHTA, CDR2 FQGNSA. CDR3 length: 15 residues. Losses at the gene ends were 5 bases for V and 2 bases for J; bases not matched to a gene: 7. The CDR3 DNA follows: TGTGCCAGCAGCCCCACTAGCGGACGACAAGAGACCCAGTACTTC. Its translation: CASSPTSGRQETQYF.

This clone was observed a single time. The chain links TRBV5-4 to TRBJ1-5, with 10 positions matching TRBD1. This CDR3 comprises 15 residues. Per the germline V gene, CDR1 is SGHNT and CDR2 is YYREEE (reference sequence). The V segment lost 4 bases and the J segment 2 bases; nucleotides outside the gene matches: 3. CDR3 loop: CASSPDRGGNQPQHF. CDR3 nucleotides: TGTGCCAGCAGCCCGGACAGGGGGGGCAATCAGCCCCAGCATTTT.

The CDR3 sequence: CASSQSTSLYEQYF. DNA for the CDR3: TGTGCCAGCAGTCAATCGACTAGCCTCTACGAGCAGTACTTC. V gene TRBV3-1 (or the pseudogene TRBV3-2) combines with J gene TRBJ2-7, with TRBD2 matching 7 bases. The ends lost 6 bases at V and 3 bases at J; junction bases unmatched: 8. The V gene's germline CDR1 is LGHDT and CDR2 YNNKEL (reference sequence). The CDR3 spans 14 residues.

The chain couples TRBV9 to TRBJ2-7, with 8 bases matching TRBD2. Losses at the gene ends were 3 bases for V and 4 bases for J; bases not matched to a gene: 12. Germline V gives CDR1 SGDLS, CDR2 YYNGEE. This CDR3 is 16 amino acids long. The CDR3 is CASSGGPGGGGYEQYF. The DNA of the CDR3 is TGTGCCAGCAGCGGAGGCCCCGGGGGGGGCGGGTACGAGCAGTACTTC. Variable domain in full (rest from reference TRBV9 and TRBJ2-7): DSGVTQTPKHLITATGQRVTLRCSPRSGDLSVYWYQQSLDQGLQFLIQYYNGEERAKGNILERFSAQQFPDLHSELNLSSLELGDSALYFCASSGGPGGGGYEQYFGPGTRLTVT.

The V gene is TRBV6-6, the J gene TRBJ1-2; D call uncertain. The germline gives CDR1 MNHNY, CDR2 SVGAGI (reference sequence). V gave up 1 base and J gave up 8 bases, with 20 bases separating them. The CDR3 totals 16 residues. This CDR3 reads CASSYWLGGKSAGYTF. In DNA form, the CDR3 reads TGTGCCAGCAGTTACTGGCTGGGAGGGAAGTCGGCCGGCTACACCTTC.

This clone was seen only a few times. CDR3 in amino acids: CASSAGVYNEQFF. CDR3 coding DNA: TGTGCCAGCAGCGCGGGAGTCTACAATGAGCAGTTCTTC. The chain has TRBV7-9 and TRBJ2-1, with 7 bases that match TRBD2. The CDR3 runs 13 residues. The germline V gene encodes CDR1 SEHNR and CDR2 FQNEAQ (reference sequence). After removal of 5 bases from V and 3 bases from J, the junction contained 1 base not matched to a gene.

This clone showed up just a few times. The chain joins TRBV7-9 to TRBJ1-3; no clear D gene. CDR1 and CDR2 from the germline V gene are SEHNR and FQNEAQ (reference sequence). This CDR3 has 13 amino acids. Deletions cut 2 bases from V and 8 bases from J, with 10 bases between. CDR3 in DNA: TGTGCCAGCAGCTTAAGGGTCGGGGACACCATATATTTT. Its protein is CASSLRVGDTIYF. Filled out from reference TRBV7-9 and TRBJ1-3, the complete variable domain reads DTGVSQNPRHKITKRGQNVTFRCDPISEHNRLYWYRQTLGQGPEFLTYFQNEAQLEKSRLLSDRFSAERPKGSFSTLEIQRTEQGDSAMYLCASSLRVGDTIYFGEGSWLTVV.

The count of this clone is one. This chain joins TRBV6-2 or TRBV6-3 and TRBJ2-7; TRBD2 matches at 11 bases. The length of the CDR3 is 15 residues. CDR1 MNHEY and CDR2 SVGEGT come from the germline V gene. Trimming removed 4 bases from V and 2 bases from J; junction bases left unmatched: 4. The CDR3: CASSSGTSGPYEQYF. The CDR3 nucleotides are TGTGCCAGCAGTTCCGGGACTAGCGGACCCTACGAGCAGTACTTC.

V gene TRBV6-5 combines with J gene TRBJ1-4; TRBD1 agrees at 8 bases. V shed 6 bases, J shed 11 bases, and the junction held 14 bases outside the gene matches. This CDR3 is built from 15 residues. Germline CDR1 and CDR2: MNHEY and SVGAGI. The CDR3 region has the DNA TGTGCCAGCAGCCTTCCCAGGGGGCTCACGGACAAACTGTTTTTT. Translated: CASSLPRGLTDKLFF.

The rearrangement links TRBV9 to TRBJ1-3; TRBD1 agrees at 8 bases. CDR3 length: 16 residues. Per germline, CDR1 SGDLS and CDR2 YYNGEE. The V segment lost 0 bases and the J segment 4 bases; nucleotides outside the gene matches: 6. The CDR3 sequence: CASSVGGQVAGNTIYF. For the CDR3, the DNA is TGTGCCAGCAGCGTAGGGGGACAGGTAGCAGGAAACACCATATATTTT.

This clone was detected only a few times. This sequence joins TRBV4-2 and TRBJ2-5, with 8 bases that match TRBD1. Germline CDR1 reads LGHNA; CDR2 reads YNFKEQ. The ends lost 2 bases at V and 2 bases at J; junction bases unmatched: 7. This CDR3 is 16 amino acids long. The CDR3 DNA sequence: TGTGCCAGCAGCCAAAACCCCGGACAGGGTCAAGAGACCCAGTACTTC. Protein product: CASSQNPGQGQETQYF.

The V call is TRBV3-1 (or the pseudogene TRBV3-2), the J call TRBJ2-7, with TRBD2 identical over 7 bases. This CDR3 is built from 14 residues. Germline V gene data show CDR1 as LGHDT and CDR2 as YNNKEL (reference sequence). With V trimmed by 4 bases and J by 0 bases, 3 bases remained unmatched. CDR3 sequence: CASSRTSASYEQYF. DNA of the CDR3: TGTGCCAGCAGCCGTACTAGCGCCTCCTACGAGCAGTACTTC.

The V gene is TRBV19, the J gene TRBJ1-5, with 7 positions matching TRBD1. The ends lost 4 bases at V and 0 bases at J; junction bases unmatched: 6. Germline CDR1 is LNHDA and CDR2 is SQIVND (reference sequence). The CDR3 totals 16 residues. CDR3 amino acids: CASSRGQAYSNQPQHF. DNA of the CDR3: TGTGCCAGTAGTAGAGGACAGGCCTATAGCAATCAGCCCCAGCATTTT. The full variable domain, rest sourced from reference TRBV19 and TRBJ1-5, is DGGITQSPKYLFRKEGQNVTLSCEQNLNHDAMYWYRQDPGQGLRLIYYSQIVNDFQKGDIAEGYSVSREKKESFPLTVTSAQKNPTAFYLCASSRGQAYSNQPQHFGDGTRLSIL.

The DNA for the CDR3 is TGTGCCAGCAGCTTAACGGGACTAGCGGGAGTAGCCTATGAGCAGTTCTTC. This gives the protein CASSLTGLAGVAYEQFF. J is TRBJ2-1 and V is TRBV7-3; 14 bases align to TRBD2. Trimming took 0 bases from V and 8 from J; bases not matched to a gene: 6. CDR1 is SGHTA and CDR2 is FQGTGA in the germline V gene. The CDR3 totals 17 residues.

DNA of the CDR3: TGTGCCAGCAGCTCGGACAGTTACTACGAGCAGTACTTC. Amino acid sequence: CASSSDSYYEQYF. This rearrangement joins TRBV5-4 to TRBJ2-7; D is possibly TRBD1 (6 bases). There are 13 residues in the CDR3. The V end lost 3 bases, the J end lost 3 bases, and 10 bases lay between the germline ends. Germline lookup yields CDR1 SGHNT and CDR2 YYREEE (reference sequence). Filled out from reference TRBV5-4 and TRBJ2-7, the complete variable domain reads ETGVTQSPTHLIKTRGQQVTLRCSSQSGHNTVSWYQQALGQGPQFIFQYYREEENGRGNFPPRFSGLQFPNYSSELNVNALELDDSALYLCASSSDSYYEQYFGPGTRLTVT.

V and J are TRBV6-2 or TRBV6-3 and TRBJ2-7; a possible D gene is TRBD1 (6 bases). Germline CDR1 MNHEY, CDR2 SVGEGT. The CDR3 totals 13 residues. The germline V and J ends were trimmed by 6 bases and 5 bases, with 14 bases remaining between them. The CDR3 sequence: CASSRDIQDEQYF. The CDR3 bases are TGTGCCAGCAGCCGGGACATTCAAGACGAGCAGTACTTC.

The chain couples TRBV7-9 to TRBJ2-7, with 10 bases fitting TRBD2. The CDR3 is 15 amino acids. V shed 5 bases, J shed 4 bases, and the junction held 8 bases outside the gene matches. Germline V gives CDR1 SEHNR, CDR2 FQNEAQ (reference sequence). The CDR3 protein is CASSPVGTSEYEQYF. As DNA, the CDR3 is TGTGCCAGCAGCCCGGTCGGGACTAGCGAGTACGAGCAGTACTTC.

The chain combines TRBV10-1 with TRBJ1-6, with D unresolved. The CDR3 extends over 17 amino acids. Trimming shortened V by 2 bases and J by 3 bases, and 14 bases separated the two germline ends. Looked up from germline, CDR1 is WNHNN and CDR2 is SYGVQD (reference sequence). The CDR3 loop is CASSEPTPRSYNSPLHF. Here the CDR3 DNA reads TGCGCCAGCAGTGAGCCGACCCCTAGGAGCTATAATTCACCCCTCCACTTT.

The chain joins TRBV28 to TRBJ2-1; TRBD2 matches 13 bases. V was pared by 3 bases and J by 3 bases, with 11 bases of the junction left unmatched. In germline, CDR1 is MDHEN, CDR2 SYDVKM. The CDR3 is 19 amino acids. CDR3 nucleotides: TGTGCCAGCAGTTTCGGACTAGCGGGAGAGACACAATACTACAATGAGCAGTTCTTC. Protein sequence: CASSFGLAGETQYYNEQFF.

The chain carries TRBV30 and TRBJ1-1, with 8 positions matching TRBD1. In germline, CDR1 is GTSNPN, CDR2 SVGIG (reference sequence). The CDR3 length is 14 residues. V was pared by 4 bases and J by 4 bases, with 8 bases of the junction left unmatched. The CDR3 sequence: CAWTSGGSGTEAFF. CDR3 nucleotide sequence: TGTGCCTGGACTTCAGGGGGCTCTGGCACTGAAGCTTTCTTT.

The chain has TRBV19 and TRBJ1-4; no reliable D call. The germline gives CDR1 LNHDA, CDR2 SQIVND (reference sequence). V was trimmed by 1 base and J by 7 bases, leaving 13 bases between them. The CDR3 is 15 amino acids. CDR3 sequence reads: CASSIVAGAAEKLFF. The CDR3 DNA sequence: TGTGCCAGTAGTATAGTAGCGGGAGCCGCTGAAAAACTGTTTTTT.

The gene calls are TRBV5-6 and TRBJ2-2; TRBD1 matches at 7 bases. The CDR3 is 16 amino acids. With V trimmed by 4 bases and J by 7 bases, 13 bases remained unmatched. Per the germline V gene, CDR1 is SGHDT and CDR2 is YYEEEE. DNA for the CDR3: TGTGCCAGCAGCAGAACTCAGGGGGTGAAGGGCGGGGAGCTGTTTTTT. Amino acids: CASSRTQGVKGGELFF.

The chain is built from TRBV6-2 or TRBV6-3 and TRBJ1-2, with D unclear. Per germline, CDR1 MNHEY and CDR2 SVGEGT. V was pared by 2 bases and J by 4 bases, with 11 bases between. CDR3 length: 14 residues. CDR3 protein: CASSYPGSGYGYTF. The CDR3 DNA reads as TGTGCCAGCAGTTACCCCGGTTCGGGCTATGGCTACACCTTC.

This clone was seen just once. The chain employs TRBV7-9 and TRBJ2-7, with D perhaps TRBD2 (6 bases). The CDR3 is 15 amino acids. The ends were cut back, 4 bases at V and 3 bases at J, with 16 bases in the middle. The germline CDR1 and CDR2 sequences are SEHNR and FQNEAQ (reference sequence). The CDR3 region has the DNA TGTGCCAGCAGCTCAACTAGGGTGGGGGGCTACGAGCAGTACTTC. Protein sequence: CASSSTRVGGYEQYF.

V and J are TRBV29-1 and TRBJ1-2, with TRBD1 matching 8 bases. The germline gives CDR1 SQVTM, CDR2 ANQGSEA. J lost 7 bases, V lost 1 base, and 8 bases had no gene match. CDR3 length equals 14 residues. The CDR3 DNA sequence: TGCAGCGTTGAAGGAGTGGGCAGGGGGCTTGGCTACACCTTC. Its protein is CSVEGVGRGLGYTF.

This clone appeared a few times. This chain joins TRBV5-1 and TRBJ1-2, with TRBD1 matching over 7 bases. Germline CDR1 reads SGHRS; CDR2 reads YFSETQ. Trimming removed 4 bases from V and 0 bases from J; junction bases left unmatched: 6. CDR3 size: 15 residues. As DNA, the CDR3 is TGCGCCAGCAGCCGTGGGACAGAAACTAACTATGGCTACACCTTC. Translated, it gives CASSRGTETNYGYTF.

The chain employs TRBV6-5 and TRBJ1-6; TRBD1 aligns across 9 bases. V lost 10 bases to trimming and J lost 9 bases; unmatched junction nucleotides: 7. The germline gives CDR1 MNHEY, CDR2 SVGAGI. The CDR3 extends over 13 amino acids. The DNA for the CDR3 is TGTGCCACCGCTGGGACAGGGACTTCACCCCTCCACTTT. As protein: CATAGTGTSPLHF.

The chain recombines TRBV28 with TRBJ2-1, with a possible D match to TRBD2 (5 bases). V was clipped by 0 bases and J by 5 bases, with 5 bases between them. Germline values: CDR1 MDHEN, CDR2 SYDVKM. This CDR3 comprises 13 residues. The chain's CDR3 is CASSLWRDNEQFF. The CDR3 region has the DNA TGTGCCAGCAGTTTATGGAGGGACAATGAGCAGTTCTTC.